These 5 T cell receptor beta chains were all obtained from the same sample, sequenced in a study of cytomegalovirus exposure and HLA in healthy donors. PCR employed 60 Vbeta and 13 Jbeta primers. TCRdb's table, derived via immunoSEQ multiplex PCR, lists solely in-frame clones and lacks some. This table has 150,000 to 200,000 clones, over 75% appearing once. Sequenced input: PBMCs. Receptor source: a middle-aged man in good health and CMV-seropositive.

The rearrangement joins TRBV5-1 to TRBJ2-2, with 9 positions matching TRBD1. The ends lost 4 bases at V and 6 bases at J; junction bases unmatched: 7. This CDR3 is built from 15 residues. Germline CDR1 and CDR2: SGHRS and YFSETQ. The CDR3 bases are TGCGCCAGCAGCGCCGGACAGGGGAGTGCCGGGGAGCTGTTTTTT. Amino acids: CASSAGQGSAGELFF.

The chain couples TRBV18 to TRBJ2-5, with 7 bases fitting TRBD1. J lost 5 bases, V lost 4 bases, and 4 bases had no gene match. CDR3 length: 13 amino acids. Per the germline V gene, CDR1 is KGHSH and CDR2 is LQKENI. In nucleotides, the CDR3 is TGTGCCAGCTCACAGGGGGCATCGGAGACCCAGTACTTC. Protein product: CASSQGASETQYF. The full variable domain, with the rest looked up from reference TRBV18 and TRBJ2-5, is NAGVMQNPRHLVRRRGQEARLRCSPMKGHSHVYWYRQLPEEGLKFMVYLQKENIIDESGMPKERFSAEFPKEGPSILRIQQVVRGDSAAYFCASSQGASETQYFGPGTRLLVL.

The chain recombines TRBV7-2 with TRBJ2-3, with 10 nucleotides matching TRBD2. Trimming removed 5 bases from V and 0 bases from J; junction bases left unmatched: 5. The germline V gene encodes CDR1 SGHTA and CDR2 FQGNSA. The CDR3 is made up of 16 amino acids. CDR3 amino acids: CASSRPAGGSTDTQYF. CDR3 sequence (DNA): TGTGCCAGCAGCCGACCAGCGGGGGGGAGCACAGATACGCAGTATTTT.

J is TRBJ2-2 and V is TRBV6-1; 9 bases are a match to TRBD1. Trimming removed 6 bases from V and 3 bases from J; junction bases left unmatched: 5. The length of the CDR3 is 15 residues. CDR1 and CDR2 from the germline V gene are MNHNS and SASEGT. In DNA, the CDR3 is TGTGCCAGCAGAAAAGGACAGGGGCACACCGGGGAGCTGTTTTTT. Its protein is CASRKGQGHTGELFF.

The chain links TRBV7-9 to TRBJ2-7; D might be TRBD1 (6 bases). The CDR3 is 15 amino acids. The ends were cut back, 4 bases at V and 3 bases at J, with 16 bases in the middle. The germline CDR1 and CDR2 sequences are SEHNR and FQNEAQ (reference sequence). The CDR3 region has the DNA TGTGCCAGCAGCTACAAGGGACCACAGGGCTACGAGCAGTACGTC. Protein product: CASSYKGPQGYEQYV.